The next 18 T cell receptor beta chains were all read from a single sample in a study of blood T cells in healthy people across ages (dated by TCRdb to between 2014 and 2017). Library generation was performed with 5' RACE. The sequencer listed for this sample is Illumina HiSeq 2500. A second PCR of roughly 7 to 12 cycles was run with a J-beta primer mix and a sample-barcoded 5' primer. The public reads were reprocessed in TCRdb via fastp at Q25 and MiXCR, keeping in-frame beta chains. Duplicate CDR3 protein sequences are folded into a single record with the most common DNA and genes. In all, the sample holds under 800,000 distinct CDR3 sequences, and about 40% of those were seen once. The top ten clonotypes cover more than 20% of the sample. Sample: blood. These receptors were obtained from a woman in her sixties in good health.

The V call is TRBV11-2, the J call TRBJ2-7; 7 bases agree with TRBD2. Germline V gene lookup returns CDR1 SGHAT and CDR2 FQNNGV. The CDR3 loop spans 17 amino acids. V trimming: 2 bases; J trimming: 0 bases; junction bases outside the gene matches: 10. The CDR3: CASSLPGTGGVSYEQYF. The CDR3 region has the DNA TGTGCCAGCAGCTTACCTGGTACGGGGGGTGTCTCCTACGAGCAGTACTTC.

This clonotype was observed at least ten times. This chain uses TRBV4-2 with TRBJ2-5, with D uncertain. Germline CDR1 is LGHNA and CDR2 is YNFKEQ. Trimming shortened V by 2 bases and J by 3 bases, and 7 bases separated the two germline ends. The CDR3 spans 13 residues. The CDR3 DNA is TGTGCCAGCAGCCAAACACCCGAAGAGACCCAGTACTTC. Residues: CASSQTPEETQYF.

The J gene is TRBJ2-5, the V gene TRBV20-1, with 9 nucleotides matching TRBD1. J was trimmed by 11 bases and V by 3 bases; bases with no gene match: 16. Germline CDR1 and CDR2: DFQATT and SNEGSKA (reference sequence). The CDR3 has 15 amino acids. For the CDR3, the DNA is TGCAGTGCTAGGGGGTTTGGGGACAGGGCGGGTGAGCAGTACTTC. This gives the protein CSARGFGDRAGEQYF.

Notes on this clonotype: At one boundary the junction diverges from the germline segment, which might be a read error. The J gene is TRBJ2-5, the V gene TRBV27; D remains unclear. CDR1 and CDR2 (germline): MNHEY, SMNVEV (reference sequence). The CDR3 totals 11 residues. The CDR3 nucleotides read TGTGCCTGCAGTCCTAAAGAGACCCAGTACTTC. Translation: CACSPKETQYF.

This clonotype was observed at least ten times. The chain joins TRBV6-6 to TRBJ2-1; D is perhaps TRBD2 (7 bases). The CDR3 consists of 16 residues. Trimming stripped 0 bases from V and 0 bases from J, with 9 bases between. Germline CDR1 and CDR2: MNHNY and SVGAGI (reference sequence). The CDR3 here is CASSYSRGGSYNEQFF. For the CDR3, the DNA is TGTGCCAGCAGTTACTCTAGGGGGGGCTCCTACAATGAGCAGTTCTTC.

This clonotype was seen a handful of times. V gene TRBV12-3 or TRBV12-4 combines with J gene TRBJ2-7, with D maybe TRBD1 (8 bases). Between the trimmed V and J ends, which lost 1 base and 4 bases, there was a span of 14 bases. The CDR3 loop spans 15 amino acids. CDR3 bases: TGTGCCAGCAGTTTAGGACAACAGGGGGGGTACGAGCAGTACTTC. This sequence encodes CASSLGQQGGYEQYF.

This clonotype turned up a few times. The CDR3 nucleotides read TGTGCCAGCAGCTTAGCGCTCAGGACTAGCGGGGGGGGGACCCAGTACTTC. This codes for CASSLALRTSGGGTQYF. The chain has TRBV7-2 and TRBJ2-5; 15 bases match TRBD2. After removal of 0 bases from V and 7 bases from J, the junction contained 6 bases not matched to a gene. The CDR3 sequence is 17 residues long. CDR1 and CDR2 from the germline V gene are SGHTA and FQGNSA. Complete variable domain (other parts from reference TRBV7-2 and TRBJ2-5): GAGVSQSPSNKVTEKGKDVELRCDPISGHTALYWYRQSLGQGLEFLIYFQGNSAPDKSGLPSDRFSAERTGGSVSTLTIQRTQQEDSAVYLCASSLALRTSGGGTQYFGPGTRLLVL.

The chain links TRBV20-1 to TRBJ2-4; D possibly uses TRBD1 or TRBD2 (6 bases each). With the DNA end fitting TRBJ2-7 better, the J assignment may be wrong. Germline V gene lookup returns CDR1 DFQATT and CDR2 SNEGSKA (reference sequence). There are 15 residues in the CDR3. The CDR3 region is CSAPNGGGDYHEQYF. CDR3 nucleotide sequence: TGCAGTGCTCCCAATGGAGGGGGTGATTACCACGAGCAGTACTTC.

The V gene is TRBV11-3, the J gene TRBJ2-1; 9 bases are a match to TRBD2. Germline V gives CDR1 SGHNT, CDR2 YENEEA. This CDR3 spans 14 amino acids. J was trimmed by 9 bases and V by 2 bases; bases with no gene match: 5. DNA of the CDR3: TGTGCCAGCAGCTTACTTAGCGGGAGTGCTGAGCAGTTCTTC. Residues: CASSLLSGSAEQFF.

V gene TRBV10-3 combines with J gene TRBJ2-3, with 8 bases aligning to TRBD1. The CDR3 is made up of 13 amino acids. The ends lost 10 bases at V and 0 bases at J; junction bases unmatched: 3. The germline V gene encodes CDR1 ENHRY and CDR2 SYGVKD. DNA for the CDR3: TGTGCCACCGGACAGGGAAGCACAGATACGCAGTATTTT. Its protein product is CATGQGSTDTQYF.

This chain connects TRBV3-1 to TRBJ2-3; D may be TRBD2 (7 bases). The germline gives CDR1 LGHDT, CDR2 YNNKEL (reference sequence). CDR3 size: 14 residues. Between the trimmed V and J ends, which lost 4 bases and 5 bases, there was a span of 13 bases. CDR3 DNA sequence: TGTGCCAGCAGCCCTCGGGGGGCCGGAGATACGCAGTATTTT. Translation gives CASSPRGAGDTQYF.

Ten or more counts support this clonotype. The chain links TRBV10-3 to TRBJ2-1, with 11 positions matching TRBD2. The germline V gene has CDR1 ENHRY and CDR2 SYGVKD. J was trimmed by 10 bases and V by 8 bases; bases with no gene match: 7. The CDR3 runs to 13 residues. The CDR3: CAISTSGVQEQFF. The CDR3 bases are TGTGCCATCTCGACTAGCGGGGTCCAGGAGCAGTTCTTC.

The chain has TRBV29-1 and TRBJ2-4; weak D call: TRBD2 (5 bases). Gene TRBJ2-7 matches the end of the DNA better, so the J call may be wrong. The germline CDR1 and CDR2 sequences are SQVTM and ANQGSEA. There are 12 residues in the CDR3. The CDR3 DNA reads TGCAGCGTTGCCCGAGGGTACTACGAGCAGTACTTC. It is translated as CSVARGYYEQYF.

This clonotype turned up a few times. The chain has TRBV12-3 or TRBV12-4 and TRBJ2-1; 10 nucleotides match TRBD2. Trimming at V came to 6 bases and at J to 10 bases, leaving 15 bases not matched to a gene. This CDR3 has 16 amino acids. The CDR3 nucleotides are TGTGCCAGCAGGGGGGTAGCGGGGGGCCCTCCGTCGGAGCAGTTCTTC. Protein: CASRGVAGGPPSEQFF.

The CDR3 loop reads CASSLMGQSKNIQYF. The CDR3 DNA is TGTGCCAGCAGCTTAATGGGACAGTCCAAAAACATTCAGTACTTC. The chain couples TRBV7-3 to TRBJ2-4; 7 bases are a match to TRBD1. Germline assignment: CDR1 SGHTA and CDR2 FQGTGA. V was pared by 1 base and J by 2 bases, with 2 bases of the junction left unmatched. CDR3 length equals 15 residues. The full variable domain, its missing parts supplied by reference TRBV7-3 and TRBJ2-4, is GAGVSQTPSNKVTEKGKYVELRCDPISGHTALYWYRQSLGQGPEFLIYFQGTGAADDSGLPNDRFFAVRPEGSVSTLKIQRTERGDSAVYLCASSLMGQSKNIQYFGAGTRLSVL.

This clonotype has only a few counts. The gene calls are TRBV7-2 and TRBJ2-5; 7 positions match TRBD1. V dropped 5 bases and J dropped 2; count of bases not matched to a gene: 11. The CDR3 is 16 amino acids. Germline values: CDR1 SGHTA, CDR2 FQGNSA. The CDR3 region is CASSTHPPGQQETQYF. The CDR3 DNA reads TGTGCCAGCAGCACCCACCCGCCGGGACAGCAAGAGACCCAGTACTTC.

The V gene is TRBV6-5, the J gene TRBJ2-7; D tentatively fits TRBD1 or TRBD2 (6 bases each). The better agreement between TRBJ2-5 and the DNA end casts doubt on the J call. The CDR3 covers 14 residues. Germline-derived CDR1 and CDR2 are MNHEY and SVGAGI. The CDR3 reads CASSYGGGQKTQYF. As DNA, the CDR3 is TGTGCCAGCAGTTACGGTGGGGGGCAAAAGACCCAGTACTTC.

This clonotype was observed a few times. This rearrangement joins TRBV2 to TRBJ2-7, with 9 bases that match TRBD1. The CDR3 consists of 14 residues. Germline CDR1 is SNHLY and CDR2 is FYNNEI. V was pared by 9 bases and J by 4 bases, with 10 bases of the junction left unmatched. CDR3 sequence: CASQSGTGWYEQYF. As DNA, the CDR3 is TGTGCCAGTCAAAGCGGGACAGGGTGGTACGAGCAGTACTTC.